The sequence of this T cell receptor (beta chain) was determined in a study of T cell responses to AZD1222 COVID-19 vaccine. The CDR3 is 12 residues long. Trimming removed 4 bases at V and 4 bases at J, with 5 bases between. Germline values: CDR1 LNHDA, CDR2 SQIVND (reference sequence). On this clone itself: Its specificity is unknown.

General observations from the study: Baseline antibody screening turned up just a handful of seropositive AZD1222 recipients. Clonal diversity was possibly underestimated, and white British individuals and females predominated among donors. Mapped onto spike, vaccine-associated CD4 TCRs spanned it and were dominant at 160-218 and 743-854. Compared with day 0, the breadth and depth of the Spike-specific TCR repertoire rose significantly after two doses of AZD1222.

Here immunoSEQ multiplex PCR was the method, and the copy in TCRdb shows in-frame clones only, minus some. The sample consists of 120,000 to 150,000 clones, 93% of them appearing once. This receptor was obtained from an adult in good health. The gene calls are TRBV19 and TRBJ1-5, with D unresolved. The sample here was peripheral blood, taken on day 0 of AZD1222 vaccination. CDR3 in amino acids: CASSKRNQPQHF. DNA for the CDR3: TGTGCCAGTAGTAAGAGGAATCAGCCCCAGCATTTT.